This T cell receptor (beta chain) was sequenced during a study of graft-versus-host responses after intestinal transplantation. In the study overall: Anti-thymocyte globulin was used for induction in all recipients, who then took tacrolimus and steroids for roughly three years. Study results and caveats: Recipient marrow showed GvH clones, some seen first in ileum or blood. Allografts of one patient group, those with graft-donor T cell macrochimerism, had high graft-versus-host to host-versus-graft clonal ratios.

Trimming cost V 1 base and J 4 bases, with 20 bases left between them. There are 18 residues in the CDR3. CDR1 and CDR2 from the germline V gene are MDHEN and SYDVKM. A remark on this clone: The antigen is undetermined.

Only in-frame clones appear in the TCRdb table, and some are missing; sequencing was by immunoSEQ multiplex PCR. The sample lists around 69,000 clones; around 91% were seen once. The sequence came from a human donor who was the organ donor for an intestinal transplant. Sequences were derived from unstimulated CD8+ T cells sorted from spleen or lymph node cells, sampled before transplant. V is TRBV28 and J is TRBJ1-5; TRBD1 might be the D (6 bases). DNA for the CDR3: TGTGCCAGCAGTTTATTCGGGGAGATAGGGGGGGGAAATCAGCCCCAGCATTTT. It encodes CASSLFGEIGGGNQPQHF.